These 8 T cell receptor beta chains were sequenced from one sample in a study of T cells in tumors after PD-1 blockade. Method: immunoSEQ multiplex PCR; TCRdb's copy keeps in-frame clones and lacks some. The repertoire consists of roughly 20,000 clones, with about 84% occurring once and the leading ten covering roughly 27%. The material was PBMCs, obtained after anti-PD-1 therapy. The origin of the receptors is a human donor with advanced basal cell or squamous cell carcinoma (not recorded which).

The rearrangement uses TRBV7-9 and TRBJ2-7; D may be TRBD2 (7 bases). Germline-derived CDR1 and CDR2 are SEHNR and FQNEAQ (reference sequence). The ends were cut back, 5 bases at V and 9 bases at J, with 20 bases in the middle. The CDR3 loop spans 14 amino acids. The CDR3 DNA sequence: TGTGCCAGCAGCCCCTTATCCGGGGGGCGCAGGCAGTACTTC. It specifies CASSPLSGGRRQYF.

The chain employs TRBV11-3 and TRBJ2-7; 7 bases map to TRBD1. The J segment lost 4 bases and the V segment lost 5 bases, leaving 8 bases of the junction unmatched. This CDR3 has 14 residues. CDR1 and CDR2 from the germline V gene are SGHNT and YENEEA. CDR3 nucleotide sequence: TGTGCCAGCAGCGCGAGGGACAGCTTATACGAGCAGTACTTC. Its translation is CASSARDSLYEQYF. Full variable domain (remainder filled in from reference TRBV11-3 and TRBJ2-7): EAGVVQSPRYKIIEKKQPVAFWCNPISGHNTLYWYLQNLGQGPELLIRYENEEAVDDSQLPKDRFSAERLKGVDSTLKIQPAELGDSAVYLCASSARDSLYEQYFGPGTRLTVT.

In its sample, this clone was seen once. The chain is built from TRBV7-7 and TRBJ2-1; TRBD2 aligns across 9 bases. Germline lookup yields CDR1 SSHAT and CDR2 FNYEAQ (reference sequence). V dropped 5 bases and J dropped 11; count of bases not matched to a gene: 16. CDR3 length: 16 residues. The CDR3 sequence: CASSPQRVGGGAKQFF. DNA for the CDR3: TGTGCCAGCAGCCCCCAGAGGGTCGGCGGGGGGGCTAAGCAGTTCTTC.

CDR3 sequence (DNA): TGTGCCAGCACCCTAGACAAGACAGGAAGCTCATACACCGGGGAGCTGTTTTTT. Translation gives CASTLDKTGSSYTGELFF. This chain links TRBV28 with TRBJ2-2, with D tentatively TRBD1 (6 bases). Per germline, CDR1 MDHEN and CDR2 SYDVKM. With 7 bases removed from V and 3 bases from J, the gap between germline ends came to 24 bases. The CDR3 is 18 residues long.

The rearrangement joins TRBV6-6 to TRBJ2-1; no clear D gene. The CDR3 runs 13 residues. Germline CDR1 reads MNHNY; CDR2 reads SVGAGI (reference sequence). Between the trimmed V and J ends, which lost 7 bases and 1 base, there was a span of 8 bases. CDR3 in amino acids: CASTYESYNEQFF. In nucleotides, the CDR3 is TGTGCCAGCACCTATGAATCCTACAATGAGCAGTTCTTC.

The chain links TRBV19 to TRBJ2-1; D is perhaps TRBD2 (6 bases). CDR3 length: 14 residues. Germline CDR1 reads LNHDA; CDR2 reads SQIVND (reference sequence). Trimming shortened V by 7 bases and J by 8 bases, and 18 bases separated the two germline ends. The CDR3 is CASTQFGGVDEQFF. The CDR3 nucleotides are TGTGCCAGTACCCAATTCGGCGGGGTCGATGAGCAGTTCTTC.

The chain has TRBV10-3 and TRBJ2-7; 7 nucleotides align to TRBD2. The junction had 10 bases not matched to a gene; V was cut back by 6 bases and J by 2 bases. The CDR3 contains 15 residues. Germline V gives CDR1 ENHRY, CDR2 SYGVKD. The CDR3 nucleotides are TGTGCCATCAGAGAGGGACTACAGCTAGCCTACGAGCAGTACTTC. This codes for CAIREGLQLAYEQYF.

The V and J genes are TRBV7-9 and TRBJ2-7; D unresolved. Germline CDR1 is SEHNR and CDR2 is FQNEAQ (reference sequence). The CDR3 runs to 13 residues. V lost 2 bases and J 2 bases, leaving 7 bases between the germline ends. The CDR3 spells CASSLTATYEQYF. The CDR3 DNA sequence: TGTGCCAGCAGCTTAACAGCCACCTACGAGCAGTACTTC.